What follows are 27 T cell receptor beta chains derived from one specimen sequenced in a study of regulatory dendritic cells for organ transplantation. Sequencing was performed with immunoSEQ multiplex PCR; in TCRdb, only in-frame clones are kept and a portion is missing. The data contain about 29,000 clones, around 79% of them seen just once; the ten biggest clones take up less than 2.5%. Sequenced sample: memory CD4+ T cells from blood. As for subset: CD45RO+ memory T cells. The receptors were gathered from a human donor in good health.

The gene calls are TRBV2 and TRBJ1-2, with D maybe TRBD1 (5 bases). In germline, CDR1 is SNHLY, CDR2 FYNNEI. V dropped 4 bases and J dropped 0 bases, with 9 bases sitting between them. CDR3 size: 14 residues. CDR3: CASSVGRTNYGYTF. CDR3 DNA sequence: TGTGCCAGCAGTGTGGGACGTACTAACTATGGCTACACCTTC.

This clone was detected only once. The V call is TRBV6-5, the J call TRBJ1-3, with D unclear. V lost 6 bases to trimming and J lost 0 bases, with 9 bases between them. CDR1 and CDR2 from the germline V gene are MNHEY and SVGAGI. The length of the CDR3 is 14 residues. The CDR3 sequence is CASRWGSSGNTIYF. In DNA, the CDR3 is TGTGCCAGCAGGTGGGGATCCTCTGGAAACACCATATATTTT.

This clone appeared a single time. The chain joins TRBV4-3 to TRBJ2-5; TRBD2 matches at 14 bases. CDR3 length: 19 amino acids. Germline lookup yields CDR1 LGHNA and CDR2 YSLEER. Germline trimming cut 0 bases from V and 0 bases from J; bases unmatched to any gene: 6. CDR3 in DNA: TGCGCCAGCAGCCAAGATCAGGGGACTAGCGGGGGTAACCAAGAGACCCAGTACTTC. This encodes CASSQDQGTSGGNQETQYF.

The rearrangement joins TRBV10-1 to TRBJ2-7; 7 positions agree with TRBD1. V was pared by 0 bases and J by 9 bases, with 8 bases of the junction left unmatched. Per the germline V gene, CDR1 is WNHNN and CDR2 is SYGVQD (reference sequence). The CDR3 is made up of 14 amino acids. As DNA, the CDR3 is TGCGCCAGCAGTGAGTCGAAGGCGACAGGGTGGCAGTACTTC. Translation gives CASSESKATGWQYF.

This chain links TRBV10-1 with TRBJ1-2; 8 nucleotides match TRBD1. Trimming took 3 bases from V and 4 from J; bases not matched to a gene: 10. CDR1 is WNHNN and CDR2 is SYGVQD in the germline V gene (reference sequence). The length of the CDR3 is 16 residues. The CDR3 bases are TGCGCCAGCAGTGAACGACAGGGGTCCTTAGTCTATGGCTACACCTTC. Amino acid sequence: CASSERQGSLVYGYTF.

V and J are TRBV7-2 and TRBJ1-2; 7 nucleotides match TRBD1. Germline V gene sequence: CDR1 SGHTA, CDR2 FQGNSA. V was clipped by 5 bases and J by 5 bases; unmatched bases: 8. The CDR3 is 14 amino acids. CDR3 residues: CASSPSGRGYGYTF. The CDR3, as DNA: TGTGCCAGCAGCCCATCTGGCAGGGGGTATGGCTACACCTTC. Variable domain in full (rest from reference TRBV7-2 and TRBJ1-2): GAGVSQSPSNKVTEKGKDVELRCDPISGHTALYWYRQSLGQGLEFLIYFQGNSAPDKSGLPSDRFSAERTGGSVSTLTIQRTQQEDSAVYLCASSPSGRGYGYTFGSGTRLTVV.

V is TRBV7-6 and J is TRBJ2-7; possible D gene TRBD2, 6 bases. With 5 bases removed from V and 5 bases from J, the gap between germline ends came to 19 bases. Germline V gives CDR1 SGHVS, CDR2 FNYEAQ. The CDR3 covers 15 residues. The CDR3 loop is CASSLVGSWEDEQYF. The CDR3 region has the DNA TGTGCCAGCAGCCTAGTGGGCAGTTGGGAGGACGAGCAGTACTTC.

The chain has TRBV19 and TRBJ1-5; tentatively, D is TRBD1 (5 bases). Germline-derived CDR1 and CDR2 are LNHDA and SQIVND (reference sequence). CDR3 length equals 15 residues. Trimming took 3 bases from V and 5 from J, leaving 14 bases between them. The CDR3, as DNA: TGTGCCAGTAGTATGGGGAGGGGCCCTTATCAGCCCCAGCATTTT. It yields the protein CASSMGRGPYQPQHF.

This rearrangement joins TRBV19 to TRBJ2-3; weak D call: TRBD1 (5 bases). The CDR3 consists of 14 residues. Germline V gene lookup returns CDR1 LNHDA and CDR2 SQIVND (reference sequence). V lost 9 bases, J lost 2 bases, and 15 bases lay in between. The CDR3 nucleotides read TGTGCCAGAACGGACAACGAGTACACAGATACGCAGTATTTT. Protein sequence: CARTDNEYTDTQYF.

As for this clone: One end of the junction is discordant with germline, which a read error may explain. The gene calls are TRBV7-7 and TRBJ2-1; tentative D call: TRBD1 (5 bases). This CDR3 comprises 13 residues. CDR1 is SSHAT, CDR2 FNYEAQ, per germline (reference sequence). The CDR3 is CASSLGLRTEQFF. The CDR3 DNA sequence: TGTGCTAGCAGCTTAGGCCTCAGGACAGAGCAGTTCTTC. Using reference TRBV7-7 and TRBJ2-1 for the parts outside the CDR3, the full variable domain is GAGVSQSPRYKVTKRGQDVTLRCDPISSHATLYWYQQALGQGPEFLTYFNYEAQPDKSGLPSDRFSAERPEGSISTLTIQRTEQRDSAMYRCASSLGLRTEQFFGPGTRLTVL.

This clone has just one count. The genes are TRBV27 and TRBJ1-4; the D is unclear. V lost 3 bases and J 7 bases, leaving 12 bases between the germline ends. Germline CDR1 and CDR2: MNHEY and SMNVEV (reference sequence). This CDR3 has 14 residues. CDR3 in amino acids: CASSLLGWSEKLFF. CDR3 coding DNA: TGTGCCAGCAGTTTGTTGGGGTGGAGTGAAAAACTGTTTTTT.

The V call is TRBV5-6, the J call TRBJ1-3; no clear D gene. Trimming cost V 2 bases and J 0 bases, with 9 bases left between them. This CDR3 region has 15 residues. Germline CDR1 is SGHDT and CDR2 is YYEEEE. CDR3 sequence (DNA): TGTGCCAGCAGCTTATGGGCAGGCTCTGGAAACACCATATATTTT. Translating it yields CASSLWAGSGNTIYF.

The CDR3 region is CASSLRAGGAAGELFF. The DNA for the CDR3 is TGTGCCAGCAGCTTGCGAGCCGGGGGGGCCGCCGGGGAGCTGTTTTTT. The J gene is TRBJ2-2, the V gene TRBV5-4; 8 bases fit TRBD2. Germline V gene sequence: CDR1 SGHNT, CDR2 YYREEE (reference sequence). CDR3 length: 16 amino acids. The junction had 8 bases not matched to a gene; V was cut back by 1 base and J by 6 bases.

The chain couples TRBV5-4 to TRBJ2-1; D is unclear. V lost 4 bases to trimming and J lost 10 bases, with 15 bases between them. CDR1 and CDR2 (germline): SGHNT, YYREEE (reference sequence). The CDR3 loop spans 13 amino acids. CDR3 in amino acids: CASSGRTSREQFF. CDR3 in DNA: TGTGCCAGCAGCGGACGAACCTCTCGGGAGCAGTTCTTC.

The genes are TRBV5-4 and TRBJ2-2; 7 nucleotides align to TRBD1. CDR3 length: 16 amino acids. J gave up 1 base and V 5 bases, and 8 bases lay outside the gene matches. Germline CDR1 reads SGHNT; CDR2 reads YYREEE (reference sequence). CDR3 sequence (DNA): TGTGCCAGCAGGTACGCCGGGACAGAGAACACCGGGGAGCTGTTTTTT. Its translation is CASRYAGTENTGELFF.

The chain is built from TRBV6-4 and TRBJ2-3, with D uncertain. The CDR3 runs to 13 residues. Germline V CDR1 and CDR2: MRHNA, SNTAGT. V lost 2 bases to trimming and J lost 3 bases, with 6 bases between them. CDR3 in DNA: TGTGCCAGCAGTGACAAGGAAACAGATACGCAGTATTTT. This codes for CASSDKETDTQYF.

The chain has TRBV5-1 and TRBJ1-2, with 7 nucleotides matching TRBD1. Germline loops: CDR1 SGHRS, CDR2 YFSETQ. The CDR3 contains 14 residues. Trimming removed 4 bases from V and 3 bases from J; junction bases left unmatched: 6. The CDR3 DNA sequence: TGCGCCAGCAGCCAACACAGGGGTGACTATGGCTACACCTTC. Translation gives CASSQHRGDYGYTF.

CDR3: CASSETSGERDTQYF. CDR3 nucleotide sequence: TGTGCCAGCAGTGAGACTAGCGGGGAAAGGGATACGCAGTATTTT. V and J are TRBV6-4 and TRBJ2-3; 11 positions agree with TRBD2. Per the germline V gene, CDR1 is MRHNA and CDR2 is SNTAGT. The trim removed 3 bases at V and 6 bases at J, leaving 5 bases unmatched. This CDR3 region has 15 residues.

This clone has a handful of counts. The chain links TRBV10-1 to TRBJ2-3; no definite D call. Germline assignment: CDR1 WNHNN and CDR2 SYGVQD (reference sequence). CDR3 size: 13 residues. Trimming shortened V by 7 bases and J by 2 bases, and 10 bases separated the two germline ends. CDR3 DNA sequence: TGCGCCAGCAATCTAATATACACAGATACGCAGTATTTT. Translation: CASNLIYTDTQYF.

This clone was observed a handful of times. V is TRBV21-1 and J is TRBJ2-7. TRBV21-1 is given as a pseudogene. The CDR3 spans 15 residues. Here the CDR3 reads CASSKSVVGGGEQYF. CDR3 DNA: TGTGCCAGCAGCAAATCAGTTGTTGGAGGGGGCGAGCAGTACTTC.

The chain is built from TRBV6-6 and TRBJ1-5; D gene unclear. The germline gives CDR1 MNHNY, CDR2 SVGAGI (reference sequence). The CDR3 loop spans 14 amino acids. Trimming took off 5 bases at V and 3 bases at J, with 11 bases between the two ends. In DNA form, the CDR3 reads TGTGCCAGCAGTGTCCCAGACCTCAATCAGCCCCAGCATTTT. Translating gives CASSVPDLNQPQHF.

The chain couples TRBV6-5 to TRBJ1-1; D is uncertain. Germline loops: CDR1 MNHEY, CDR2 SVGAGI. The CDR3 is 14 residues long. Trimming pared 6 bases from V and 0 bases from J, leaving 11 bases between. The CDR3: CASRRVSLNTEAFF. DNA for the CDR3: TGTGCCAGCAGGCGAGTCTCACTGAACACTGAAGCTTTCTTT.

This chain joins TRBV29-1 and TRBJ2-7, with TRBD1 as a possible D gene (8 bases). Looked up from germline, CDR1 is SQVTM and CDR2 is ANQGSEA. The CDR3 spans 14 residues. V gave up 5 bases and J gave up 3 bases, with 17 bases separating them. For the CDR3, the DNA is TGCAGCGTTCGCGACAGGGGAGGGGGCTACGAGCAGTACTTC. Its protein is CSVRDRGGGYEQYF.

The J gene is TRBJ2-3, the V gene TRBV9, with 10 bases identical to TRBD1. J was trimmed by 0 bases and V by 3 bases; bases with no gene match: 1. The CDR3 consists of 15 residues. Germline V gene data show CDR1 as SGDLS and CDR2 as YYNGEE. In nucleotides, the CDR3 is TGTGCCAGCAGCGGACAGGGGGCGAGCACAGATACGCAGTATTTT. This gives the protein CASSGQGASTDTQYF. Looking up the rest from reference TRBV9 and TRBJ2-3 gives the full variable domain: DSGVTQTPKHLITATGQRVTLRCSPRSGDLSVYWYQQSLDQGLQFLIQYYNGEERAKGNILERFSAQQFPDLHSELNLSSLELGDSALYFCASSGQGASTDTQYFGPGTRLTVL.

The V and J genes are TRBV15 and TRBJ2-3; 8 bases agree with TRBD2. The CDR3 length is 17 residues. Germline CDR1 reads LNHNV; CDR2 reads YYDKDF (reference sequence). V lost 2 bases, J lost 1 base, and 8 bases stayed unmatched. Here the CDR3 DNA reads TGTGCCACCAGCAGAAGGATCGCGACTAGCGGCACAGATACGCAGTATTTT. As protein: CATSRRIATSGTDTQYF.

The J gene is TRBJ2-3, the V gene TRBV5-1; D perhaps matches TRBD2 (5 bases). Germline assignment: CDR1 SGHRS and CDR2 YFSETQ. V was cut by 2 bases and J by 1 base, with 11 bases left in between. This CDR3 comprises 15 residues. CDR3 protein: CASSLGWGGTDTQYF. In nucleotides, the CDR3 is TGCGCCAGCAGCTTAGGTTGGGGAGGCACAGATACGCAGTATTTT.

V and J are TRBV7-9 and TRBJ1-1; 11 bases are a match to TRBD1. Germline V gene data show CDR1 as SEHNR and CDR2 as FQNEAQ (reference sequence). The CDR3 sequence is 14 residues long. Trimming took 0 bases from V and 11 from J; bases not matched to a gene: 5. This CDR3 reads CASSLAGQGDLAFF. Written as DNA, the CDR3 is TGTGCCAGCAGCTTAGCGGGACAGGGGGATTTGGCTTTCTTT. Variable domain in full (rest from reference TRBV7-9 and TRBJ1-1): DTGVSQNPRHKITKRGQNVTFRCDPISEHNRLYWYRQTLGQGPEFLTYFQNEAQLEKSRLLSDRFSAERPKGSFSTLEIQRTEQGDSAMYLCASSLAGQGDLAFFGQGTRLTVV.